This is a list of T cell receptor beta chains from one sample in a study of CD4 and CD8 cells across lung adenocarcinoma regions. Each CDR3 protein is one row after TCRdb ran MiXCR on the PCR reads. The sample carries more than 6,000 distinct CDR3 sequences, roughly half recorded once. Material for sequencing was CD8+ T cells from the center of a lung tumor. These receptors came from a female donor with lung adenocarcinoma. The CD4 and CD8 labels of this study may be unreliable. The conserved cysteine and the conserved F or W are not part of the CDR3 here. D genes are given only for firm matches.

J gene: -; V gene: TRBV6-1; D gene: -; CDR3 protein: ASIGDGRREQY
J gene: TRBJ1-2; V gene: TRBV4-1; D gene: -; CDR3 protein: ASSSLKDTLRYGYT
J gene: TRBJ2-4; V gene: TRBV11-3; D gene: -; CDR3 protein: ASGFSRVEIQY
J gene: TRBJ2-3; V gene: TRBV6-5; D gene: -; CDR3 protein: ASSYSPLPSTDTQY
J gene: -; V gene: TRBV12-3/TRBV12-4; D gene: -; CDR3 protein: ASSPPQGKFLWEQY
J gene: TRBJ2-3; V gene: TRBV10-3; D gene: -; CDR3 protein: AISALSGGPTSSTDTQY
J gene: TRBJ2-5; V gene: TRBV5-1; D gene: TRBD1; CDR3 protein: ASSSDRGQETQY
J gene: TRBJ2-3; V gene: TRBV6-1; D gene: TRBD2; CDR3 protein: ASSGVGGGGGDTETQY
J gene: TRBJ2-4; V gene: TRBV11-3; D gene: -; CDR3 protein: ASSFSSDDIQY
J gene: TRBJ2-3; V gene: TRBV10-3; D gene: -; CDR3 protein: ATGIGGRDEETQY
J gene: -; V gene: TRBV5-8; D gene: -; CDR3 protein: ASSAARETQY
J gene: -; V gene: TRBV11-2; D gene: TRBD2; CDR3 protein: AAGLGGGPQDTQY
J gene: TRBJ2-3; V gene: TRBV7-3; D gene: -; CDR3 protein: ASSLGASTDIQY
J gene: TRBJ1-4; V gene: TRBV7-6; D gene: -; CDR3 protein: ASSPRGIGKLF
J gene: TRBJ1-5; V gene: TRBV6-1; D gene: -; CDR3 protein: ASSETATRYLEPQH
J gene: TRBJ2-5; V gene: TRBV7-6; D gene: TRBD2; CDR3 protein: ASTQVGLAGGAAQY
J gene: -; V gene: TRBV7-2; D gene: TRBD1; CDR3 protein: ASRQGVLYEQY
J gene: TRBJ2-3; V gene: TRBV7-3; D gene: -; CDR3 protein: ASSFSRTDTQY
J gene: -; V gene: TRBV6-4; D gene: -; CDR3 protein: ASTLPRERAYEQY
J gene: TRBJ2-2; V gene: TRBV7-2; D gene: -; CDR3 protein: ASSLVGVGELF
J gene: TRBJ2-4; V gene: TRBV12-3/TRBV12-4; D gene: TRBD2; CDR3 protein: AGSGGRDRDTQY
J gene: TRBJ2-7; V gene: TRBV4-3; D gene: -; CDR3 protein: ASSQDTGSYEQY
J gene: TRBJ2-3; V gene: TRBV6-1; D gene: -; CDR3 protein: ASSEGARDPDTQY
J gene: TRBJ2-3; V gene: TRBV24-1; D gene: TRBD2; CDR3 protein: ATSDLRTSPSTDTQY
J gene: TRBJ2-3; V gene: TRBV5-1; D gene: TRBD2; CDR3 protein: ASSYAGTSRAKDTQY
J gene: TRBJ2-5; V gene: TRBV7-9; D gene: -; CDR3 protein: ASSLLGARQESWL
J gene: -; V gene: TRBV20-1; D gene: -; CDR3 protein: SARPATGLSYEQY
J gene: TRBJ2-1; V gene: TRBV5-6; D gene: TRBD1; CDR3 protein: ASSLPGGQGFSYNEQF
J gene: TRBJ2-1; V gene: TRBV12-3/TRBV12-4; D gene: -; CDR3 protein: ASSLDSPSYNEQF
J gene: TRBJ2-7; V gene: TRBV12-3/TRBV12-4; D gene: -; CDR3 protein: ASSLVRGYSYEQY
J gene: TRBJ2-4; V gene: TRBV12-3/TRBV12-4; D gene: -; CDR3 protein: ASSLALGRAGVAETQY
J gene: -; V gene: TRBV7-4; D gene: -; CDR3 protein: ASSFRGPPRRNSSYEQY
J gene: TRBJ1-5; V gene: TRBV10-3; D gene: -; CDR3 protein: AISESGRDYSNQPQH